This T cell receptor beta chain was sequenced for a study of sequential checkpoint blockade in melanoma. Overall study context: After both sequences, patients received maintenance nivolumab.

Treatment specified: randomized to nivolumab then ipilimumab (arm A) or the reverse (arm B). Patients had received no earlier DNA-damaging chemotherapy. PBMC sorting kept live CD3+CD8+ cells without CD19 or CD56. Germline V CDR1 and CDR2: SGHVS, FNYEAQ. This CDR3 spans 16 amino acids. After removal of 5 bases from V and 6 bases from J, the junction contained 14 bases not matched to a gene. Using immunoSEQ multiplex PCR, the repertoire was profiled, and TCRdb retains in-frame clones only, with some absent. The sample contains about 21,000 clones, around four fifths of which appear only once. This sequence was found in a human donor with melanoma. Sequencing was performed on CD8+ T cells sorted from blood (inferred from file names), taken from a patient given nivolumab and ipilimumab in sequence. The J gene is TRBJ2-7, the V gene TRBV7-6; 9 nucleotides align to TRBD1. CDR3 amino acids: CASSGSTGTGFGEQYF. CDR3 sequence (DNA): TGTGCCAGCAGCGGATCAACCGGGACAGGGTTCGGCGAGCAGTACTTC.